These 28 T cell receptor beta chains were sequenced from one sample in a study of response to subunit inactivated influenza vaccine. MiXCR, applied by TCRdb to the RT-PCR reads, yields one record per CDR3 protein. The table lists fewer than 550,000 distinct CDR3 sequences, about 25% of them singletons, with approximately 2% in the top ten. The sample here was CD4+ T cells sorted from PBMCs, taken 5 days after vaccination. The source of these receptors is a man in his forties or fifties who received an inactivated influenza vaccine.

The CDR3 loop reads CASRDRALVSDYEQYF. CDR3 bases: TGTGCCAGTAGGGACAGGGCTCTCGTGAGCGACTACGAGCAGTACTTC. V gene TRBV19 combines with J gene TRBJ2-7; 8 bases are a match to TRBD1. The V gene's germline CDR1 is LNHDA and CDR2 SQIVND (reference sequence). The length of the CDR3 is 16 residues. Trimming removed 6 bases from V and 3 bases from J; junction bases left unmatched: 13. Complete variable domain (other parts from reference TRBV19 and TRBJ2-7): DGGITQSPKYLFRKEGQNVTLSCEQNLNHDAMYWYRQDPGQGLRLIYYSQIVNDFQKGDIAEGYSVSREKKESFPLTVTSAQKNPTAFYLCASRDRALVSDYEQYFGPGTRLTVT.

This clonotype was found a few times. The chain joins TRBV12-3 or TRBV12-4 to TRBJ2-4; 9 bases line up with TRBD1. The CDR3 covers 15 residues. Trimming took 3 bases from V and 5 from J; bases not matched to a gene: 5. The CDR3 region has the DNA TGTGCCAGCAGTTTTACAGGGGGCACCCAAAACATTCAGTACTTC. Its protein product is CASSFTGGTQNIQYF.

The chain carries TRBV9 and TRBJ2-3; D gene ambiguous. The CDR3 totals 17 residues. Germline values: CDR1 SGDLS, CDR2 YYNGEE. Trimming cost V 2 bases and J 0 bases, with 16 bases left between them. CDR3 protein: CASSVTLDDPSTDTQYF. The CDR3 nucleotides are TGTGCCAGCAGCGTCACCCTGGACGACCCTAGCACAGATACGCAGTATTTT.

For the CDR3, the DNA is TGTGCCAGCAGCTCGGACAGGGAAAAACTGTTTTTT. Encoded protein: CASSSDREKLFF. The chain recombines TRBV7-2 with TRBJ1-4, with 7 nucleotides matching TRBD1. With 4 bases clipped from V and 8 bases from J, the junction kept 1 base outside the gene matches. There are 12 residues in the CDR3. Germline-derived CDR1 and CDR2 are SGHTA and FQGNSA.

This chain's CDR3 is CASSSAVSSRSYEQYF. Written as DNA, the CDR3 is TGCGCCAGCAGCTCAGCCGTGTCTTCACGCTCCTACGAGCAGTACTTC. J is TRBJ2-7 and V is TRBV5-1; D uncertain. Germline CDR1 SGHRS, CDR2 YFSETQ. This CDR3 has 16 amino acids. V lost 3 bases to trimming and J lost 0 bases, with 16 bases between them.

In this sample, this clonotype turned up a few times. The chain carries TRBV6-5 and TRBJ1-5, with TRBD1 matching over 7 bases. Unmatched junction bases numbered 6, after V lost 2 bases and J lost 8 bases. Per germline, CDR1 MNHEY and CDR2 SVGAGI. The CDR3 loop spans 14 amino acids. Written as DNA, the CDR3 is TGTGCCAGCAGTTACGGGGCCAGGGGGGAGCCCCAGCATTTT. This sequence encodes CASSYGARGEPQHF.

The chain's CDR3 is CASSLGHSPLHF. The DNA of the CDR3 is TGTGCCAGCAGTTTAGGTCACTCACCCCTCCACTTT. This chain links TRBV12-3 or TRBV12-4 with TRBJ1-6; D gene uncertain. CDR3 length: 12 amino acids. V lost 1 base to trimming and J lost 10 bases, with 5 bases between them.

This clonotype was seen more than once but under ten times. The V call is TRBV7-2, the J call TRBJ2-7, with 11 bases that match TRBD2. V lost 2 bases and J lost 2; bases outside the gene matches: 5. The CDR3 runs 16 residues. Germline V gives CDR1 SGHTA, CDR2 FQGNSA. The CDR3 loop reads CASSLSSGGIPYEQYF. The CDR3 DNA is TGTGCCAGCAGCTTATCTAGCGGGGGGATTCCCTACGAGCAGTACTTC.

This sequence joins TRBV7-2 and TRBJ2-7; 11 bases are a match to TRBD2. Germline trimming cut 5 bases from V and 5 bases from J; bases unmatched to any gene: 5. The CDR3 is 14 residues long. Per germline, CDR1 SGHTA and CDR2 FQGNSA. CDR3 protein: CASSTLAGGNEQYF. The CDR3 DNA follows: TGTGCCAGCAGCACCCTAGCGGGGGGTAACGAGCAGTACTTC.

The chain couples TRBV28 to TRBJ2-7, with 7 bases that match TRBD1. Germline CDR1 and CDR2: MDHEN and SYDVKM. The CDR3 spans 14 residues. V trimming: 6 bases; J trimming: 2 bases; junction bases outside the gene matches: 7. The CDR3 sequence is CASSSGQLPYEQYF. In DNA form, the CDR3 reads TGTGCCAGCAGCTCGGGACAGCTCCCCTACGAGCAGTACTTC.

This clonotype appeared a few times. V usage is TRBV12-3 or TRBV12-4 and J usage is TRBJ2-1; D not resolved. The V end was cut by 6 bases, the J end by 3 bases, with 6 bases between. CDR3 length: 12 residues. As DNA, the CDR3 is TGTGCCAGCAGGGCCGACTACAATGAGCAGTTCTTC. Residues: CASRADYNEQFF.

The V and J genes are TRBV2 and TRBJ2-2; D is ambiguous. Germline V gives CDR1 SNHLY, CDR2 FYNNEI. The CDR3 contains 16 residues. Between the trimmed V and J ends, which lost 7 bases and 0 bases, there was a span of 15 bases. The CDR3 protein is CASNGEVTPNTGELFF. The DNA for the CDR3 is TGTGCCAGCAACGGAGAGGTTACCCCGAACACCGGGGAGCTGTTTTTT.

This clonotype was counted at least ten times. This rearrangement joins TRBV20-1 to TRBJ2-1; D is perhaps TRBD2 (5 bases). The germline V gene encodes CDR1 DFQATT and CDR2 SNEGSKA (reference sequence). The CDR3 loop spans 12 amino acids. Trimming pared 3 bases from V and 9 bases from J, leaving 12 bases between. The CDR3 loop is CSARASLREQFF. CDR3 DNA: TGCAGTGCTAGGGCTAGCCTCCGTGAGCAGTTCTTC.

This clonotype appeared many times. The J gene is TRBJ1-5, the V gene TRBV29-1; the D gene is possibly TRBD1 (6 bases). Germline V lookup: CDR1 SQVTM, CDR2 ANQGSEA. CDR3 length equals 13 residues. Trimming pared 6 bases from V and 0 bases from J, leaving 9 bases between. The CDR3 sequence is CSVSGDSNQPQHF. CDR3 nucleotide sequence: TGCAGCGTCTCAGGGGATAGCAATCAGCCCCAGCATTTT.

This clonotype was seen a few times. The chain uses TRBV12-3 or TRBV12-4 and TRBJ2-3; 7 positions agree with TRBD2. Germline trimming cut 5 bases from V and 2 bases from J; bases unmatched to any gene: 7. The length of the CDR3 is 15 residues. CDR3 sequence: CASSERGSFTDTQYF. As DNA, the CDR3 is TGTGCCAGCAGTGAACGCGGGAGCTTCACAGATACGCAGTATTTT.

In its sample, this clonotype was seen a few times. This sequence joins TRBV6-6 and TRBJ2-3, with 8 bases aligning to TRBD1. V was pared by 7 bases and J by 7 bases, with 7 bases of the junction left unmatched. From germline, CDR1 is MNHNY and CDR2 SVGAGI (reference sequence). The CDR3 totals 13 residues. In DNA, the CDR3 is TGTGCCAGCACCAAAGACAGGGGATATACGCAGTATTTT. The encoded protein is CASTKDRGYTQYF.

There are a few counts of this clonotype. The chain couples TRBV28 to TRBJ2-7, with TRBD2 identical over 7 bases. The germline V gene encodes CDR1 MDHEN and CDR2 SYDVKM. The V segment lost 5 bases and the J segment 0 bases; nucleotides outside the gene matches: 10. CDR3 size: 16 residues. CDR3 region: CASSEVRRGSSYEQYF. CDR3 in DNA: TGTGCCAGCAGTGAAGTTCGGCGGGGGAGCTCCTACGAGCAGTACTTC.

V is TRBV5-1 and J is TRBJ2-5, with D possibly TRBD1 on 5 matching bases. The V end lost 0 bases, the J end lost 3 bases, and 9 bases lay between the germline ends. Germline loops: CDR1 SGHRS, CDR2 YFSETQ. The CDR3 is 14 residues long. This CDR3 is CASSLGRVEETQYF. DNA of the CDR3: TGCGCCAGCAGCTTGGGCAGGGTGGAAGAGACCCAGTACTTC.

The chain is built from TRBV7-9 and TRBJ2-4; D not resolved. V lost 1 base, J lost 11 bases, and 9 bases lay in between. Germline-derived CDR1 and CDR2 are SEHNR and FQNEAQ (reference sequence). The CDR3 is 12 residues long. CDR3 region: CASSLEMGVQYF. The CDR3 DNA reads TGTGCCAGCAGCTTAGAGATGGGTGTTCAGTACTTC.

This clonotype was observed a handful of times. The gene calls are TRBV28 and TRBJ2-7, with D unresolved. This CDR3 has 14 amino acids. The V gene's germline CDR1 is MDHEN and CDR2 SYDVKM. Trimming pared 3 bases from V and 6 bases from J, leaving 15 bases between. Here the CDR3 DNA reads TGTGCCAGCAGTTTCCCGCAGGATAACAGCGAGCAGTACTTC. Protein sequence: CASSFPQDNSEQYF.

The chain recombines TRBV7-2 with TRBJ1-2; TRBD1 agrees at 9 bases. Germline trimming cut 7 bases from V and 8 bases from J; bases unmatched to any gene: 5. Germline V lookup: CDR1 SGHTA, CDR2 FQGNSA. The CDR3 spans 12 residues. The CDR3 loop reads CASKRTGVGYTF. Written as DNA, the CDR3 is TGTGCCAGCAAAAGGACAGGGGTCGGCTACACCTTC.

This clonotype showed up just a few times. This CDR3 reads CASSKVAGTDTQYF. CDR3 DNA: TGTGCCAGCAGCAAAGTAGCGGGGACAGATACGCAGTATTTT. The J gene is TRBJ2-3, the V gene TRBV7-2; 8 bases fit TRBD2. The CDR3 has 14 residues. V shed 5 bases, J shed 3 bases, and the junction held 4 bases outside the gene matches. Per germline, CDR1 SGHTA and CDR2 FQGNSA.

The chain links TRBV10-2 to TRBJ1-3, with D tentatively TRBD1 (5 bases). The length of the CDR3 is 15 residues. With 4 bases removed from V and 0 bases from J, the gap between germline ends came to 10 bases. Germline assignment: CDR1 WSHSY and CDR2 SAAADI. The CDR3 coding sequence is TGCGCCAGCAGTGTGACAGCTAACTCTGGAAACACCATATATTTT. Protein product: CASSVTANSGNTIYF.

Only a few counts were recorded for this clonotype. The chain has TRBV7-2 and TRBJ2-5, with D perhaps matching TRBD1 or TRBD2 (5 bases each). This CDR3 has 13 amino acids. Germline V gene sequence: CDR1 SGHTA, CDR2 FQGNSA. V was pared by 3 bases and J by 5 bases, with 10 bases between. The CDR3 sequence: CASSLNWGETQYF. The DNA for the CDR3 is TGTGCCAGCAGCTTGAACTGGGGGGAGACCCAGTACTTC.

The J gene is TRBJ1-1, the V gene TRBV18, with D perhaps TRBD1 (6 bases). This CDR3 has 14 amino acids. V was shortened by 1 base and J by 0 bases, with 6 bases between the two germline ends. The germline CDR1 and CDR2 sequences are KGHSH and LQKENI. The CDR3, as DNA: TGTGCCAGCTCACCACAGGGGGTGAACACTGAAGCTTTCTTT. It codes for CASSPQGVNTEAFF.

This clonotype was observed at least ten times. DNA for the CDR3: TGCGCCAGCAGTGACGGTGGCTTCCCAACTAATGAAAAACTGTTTTTT. Translation gives CASSDGGFPTNEKLFF. This chain connects TRBV10-2 to TRBJ1-4; D is undetermined. This CDR3 spans 16 amino acids. Trimming pared 3 bases from V and 0 bases from J, leaving 11 bases between. Germline lookup yields CDR1 WSHSY and CDR2 SAAADI.

The V call is TRBV3-1, the J call TRBJ1-1; D not certain. Per germline, CDR1 LGHDT and CDR2 YNNKEL (reference sequence). The CDR3 runs to 15 residues. V lost 1 base to trimming and J lost 1 base, with 10 bases between them. The CDR3 coding sequence is TGTGCCAGCAGCCAAGGTGCAGGACCGAACACTGAAGCTTTCTTT. As protein: CASSQGAGPNTEAFF. The full variable domain, in which reference TRBV3-1 and TRBJ1-1 provide the parts outside the CDR3, is DTAVSQTPKYLVTQMGNDKSIKCEQNLGHDTMYWYKQDSKKFLKIMFSYNNKELIINETVPNRFSPKSPDKAHLNLHINSLELGDSAVYFCASSQGAGPNTEAFFGQGTRLTVV.

This clonotype appeared many times. The rearrangement links TRBV20-1 to TRBJ2-1, with 7 bases lining up with TRBD2. Germline V CDR1 and CDR2: DFQATT, SNEGSKA (reference sequence). The CDR3 contains 18 residues. V lost 3 bases, J lost 0 bases, and 14 bases stayed unmatched. In DNA form, the CDR3 reads TGCAGTGCTAGCCGGGACTACCCAAAAGTGAGCTCCTACAATGAGCAGTTCTTC. Translating it yields CSASRDYPKVSSYNEQFF.